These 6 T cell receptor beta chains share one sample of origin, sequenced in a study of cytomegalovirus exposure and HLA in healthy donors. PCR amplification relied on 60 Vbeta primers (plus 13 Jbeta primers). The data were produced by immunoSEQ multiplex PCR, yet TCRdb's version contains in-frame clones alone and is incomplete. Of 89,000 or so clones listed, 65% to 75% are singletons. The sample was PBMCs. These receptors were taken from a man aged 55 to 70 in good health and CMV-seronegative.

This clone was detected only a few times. CDR3 region: CTSSQAGTINNSHEQYF. CDR3 in DNA: TGCACCAGCAGCCAGGCCGGGACTATCAACAATTCCCACGAGCAGTACTTC. The chain employs TRBV1 and TRBJ2-7; the table's D call TRBD2 went unverified against the DNA. TRBV1 is a pseudogene locus. CDR3 length: 17 amino acids.

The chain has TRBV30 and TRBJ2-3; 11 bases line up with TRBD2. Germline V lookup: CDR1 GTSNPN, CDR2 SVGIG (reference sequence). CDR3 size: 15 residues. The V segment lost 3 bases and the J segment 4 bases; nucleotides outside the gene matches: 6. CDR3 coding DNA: TGTGCCTGGAGGCCGGGACTAGCGGATTCAGATACGCAGTATTTT. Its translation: CAWRPGLADSDTQYF.

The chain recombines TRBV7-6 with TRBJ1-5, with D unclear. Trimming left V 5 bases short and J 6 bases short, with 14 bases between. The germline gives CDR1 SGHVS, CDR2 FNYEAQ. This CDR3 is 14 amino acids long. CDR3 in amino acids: CASSPLVKSQPQHF. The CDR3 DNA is TGTGCCAGCAGCCCCCTAGTGAAAAGTCAGCCCCAGCATTTT. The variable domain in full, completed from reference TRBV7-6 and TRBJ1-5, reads GAGVSQSPRYKVTKRGQDVALRCDPISGHVSLYWYRQALGQGPEFLTYFNYEAQQDKSGLPNDRFSAERPEGSISTLTIQRTEQRDSAMYRCASSPLVKSQPQHFGDGTRLSIL.

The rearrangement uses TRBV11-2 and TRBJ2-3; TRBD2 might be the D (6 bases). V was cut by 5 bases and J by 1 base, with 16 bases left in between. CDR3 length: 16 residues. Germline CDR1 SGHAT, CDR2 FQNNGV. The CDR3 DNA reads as TGTGCCAGCAGCCCGAATTTGCGGGGAGGCACAGATACGCAGTATTTT. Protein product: CASSPNLRGGTDTQYF. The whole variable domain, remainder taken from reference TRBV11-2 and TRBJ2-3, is EAGVAQSPRYKIIEKRQSVAFWCNPISGHATLYWYQQILGQGPKLLIQFQNNGVVDDSQLPKDRFSAERLKGVDSTLKIQPAKLEDSAVYLCASSPNLRGGTDTQYFGPGTRLTVL.

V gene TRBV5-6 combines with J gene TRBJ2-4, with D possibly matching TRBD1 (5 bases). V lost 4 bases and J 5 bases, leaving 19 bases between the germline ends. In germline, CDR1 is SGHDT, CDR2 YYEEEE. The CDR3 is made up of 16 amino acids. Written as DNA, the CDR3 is TGTGCCAGCAGCGGGGCCGAAGTCCGAGGCCAAAACATTCAGTACTTC. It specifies CASSGAEVRGQNIQYF.

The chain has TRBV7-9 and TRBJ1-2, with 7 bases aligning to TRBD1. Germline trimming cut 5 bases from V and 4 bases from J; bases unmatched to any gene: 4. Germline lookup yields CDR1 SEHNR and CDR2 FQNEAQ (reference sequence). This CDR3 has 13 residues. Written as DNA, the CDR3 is TGTGCCAGCAGCCAGGGACAGATCTATGGCTACACCTTC. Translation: CASSQGQIYGYTF.